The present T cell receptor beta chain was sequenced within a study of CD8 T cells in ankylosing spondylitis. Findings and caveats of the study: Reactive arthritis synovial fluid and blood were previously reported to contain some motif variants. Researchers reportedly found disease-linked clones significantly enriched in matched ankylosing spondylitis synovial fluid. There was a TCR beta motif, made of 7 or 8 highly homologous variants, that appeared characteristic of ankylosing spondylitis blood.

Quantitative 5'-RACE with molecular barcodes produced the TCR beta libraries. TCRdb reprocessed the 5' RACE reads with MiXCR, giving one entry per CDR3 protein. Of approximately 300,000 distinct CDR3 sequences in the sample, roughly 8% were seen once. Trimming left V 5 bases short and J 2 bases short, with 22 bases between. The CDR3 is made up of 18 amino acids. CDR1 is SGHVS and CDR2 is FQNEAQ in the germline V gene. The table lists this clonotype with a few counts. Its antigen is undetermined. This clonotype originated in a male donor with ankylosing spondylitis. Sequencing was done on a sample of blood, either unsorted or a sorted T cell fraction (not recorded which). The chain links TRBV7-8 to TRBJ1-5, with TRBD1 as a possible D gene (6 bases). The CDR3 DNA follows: TGTGCCAGCAGCCAAGCGTTTAACAGGGTCGGAGGCAATCAGCCCCAGCATTTT. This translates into CASSQAFNRVGGNQPQHF. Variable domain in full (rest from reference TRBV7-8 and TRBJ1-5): GAGVSQSPRYKVAKRGQDVALRCDPISGHVSLFWYQQALGQGPEFLTYFQNEAQLDKSGLPSDRFFAERPEGSVSTLKIQRTQQEDSAVYLCASSQAFNRVGGNQPQHFGDGTRLSIL.